Listed here is a single TCR beta chain. Germline CDR1 is MDHEN and CDR2 is SYDVKM. The CDR3 length is 17 residues. V was pared by 3 bases and J by 10 bases, with 22 bases between. This sample is part of a study of T cell changes during pregnancy in multiple sclerosis. This table comes from immunoSEQ multiplex PCR, and its TCRdb copy is limited to in-frame clones, with some not included. The sample contains roughly 83,000 clones, around 90% of which appear only once. This chain joins TRBV28 and TRBJ1-6; D might be TRBD1 (5 bases). The sequencing used PBMCs, collected in the first trimester of pregnancy. The sequence came from a female donor in good health, serving as a control in a pregnancy study. Some clones in this sample may be carry-over from other donors' samples. CDR3 DNA: TGTGCCAGCAGTTTTGGCAGGTGGGGCCTTGAGCGATCACCCCTCCACTTT. Translating gives CASSFGRWGLERSPLHF.